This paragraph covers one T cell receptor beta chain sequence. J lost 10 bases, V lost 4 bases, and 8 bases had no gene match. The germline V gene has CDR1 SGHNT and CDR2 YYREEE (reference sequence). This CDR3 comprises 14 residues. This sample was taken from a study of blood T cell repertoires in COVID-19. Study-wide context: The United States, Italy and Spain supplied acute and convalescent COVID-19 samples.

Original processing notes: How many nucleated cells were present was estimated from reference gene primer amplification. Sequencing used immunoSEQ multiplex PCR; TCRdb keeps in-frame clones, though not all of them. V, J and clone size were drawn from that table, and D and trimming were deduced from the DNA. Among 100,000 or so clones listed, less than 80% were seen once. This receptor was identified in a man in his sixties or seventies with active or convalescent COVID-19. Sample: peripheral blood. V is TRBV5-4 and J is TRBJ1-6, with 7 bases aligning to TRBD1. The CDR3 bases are TGTGCCAGCAGCACCGACAGGGAAAGGTCACCCCTCCACTTT. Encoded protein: CASSTDRERSPLHF.